This is a list of T cell receptor beta chains from one sample in a study of blood T cell repertoires in COVID-19. Sequencing was performed with immunoSEQ multiplex PCR; in TCRdb, only in-frame clones are kept and a portion is missing. The data show 300,000 to 450,000 clones, about 89% seen once. Specimen: PBMCs or T cells enriched from blood (not recorded which). These receptors were taken from a man in his forties in a cohort exposed to, infected with or recovered from COVID-19 (not recorded which). Both conserved end residues are part of each CDR3. The order of the fields is clone size, V gene, D gene, J gene, CDR3 DNA, CDR3 protein. The D gene is left open where the match is weak. For some rows the clone size is stated as once, few or many, or as a class when expanded; others skip it.

>.|TRBV30|.|TRBJ2-1
TGTGCCTGGGGAAAACGGACAGCCCCACGGAGGTCCTACAATGAGCAGTTCTTC
CAWGKRTAPRRSYNEQFF
>.|TRBV7-9|TRBD1|TRBJ1-5
TGTGCCAGCAACGACAGGGGGAACCAGCCCCAGCATTTT
CASNDRGNQPQHF
>.|TRBV5-1|TRBD2|TRBJ2-7
TGCGCCAGCAGCTTGGTGCCGCTAAGCGGGGCCTCCTACGAGCAGTACTTC
CASSLVPLSGASYEQYF
>.|TRBV18|.|TRBJ1-5
TGTGCCAGCTCACCTCCCGGGAGCCCCAATCAGCCCCAGCATTTT
CASSPPGSPNQPQHF
>.|TRBV28|.|TRBJ1-1
TGTGCCAGCACCCCCAGGGTTAACACTGAAGCTTTCTTT
CASTPRVNTEAFF
>.|TRBV2|TRBD1|TRBJ2-7
TGTGCCAGCAGGAATCAGGGGGCGTTCTTTGGCGAGCAGTACTTC
CASRNQGAFFGEQYF
>.|TRBV4-2|.|TRBJ1-2
TGTGCCAGCAGCCAAGAAAGGCAGGGCTCGGGTGGCTACACCTTC
CASSQERQGSGGYTF
>once|TRBV3-1/TRBV3-2|.|TRBJ1-1
TGTGCCGTAAGTGGGGGCTATAACACTGAAGCTTTCTTT
CAVSGGYNTEAFF
>.|TRBV5-5|TRBD1|TRBJ1-1
TGTGCCAGAGAGTGGGGGACAGGGCGGAACACTGAAGCTTTCTTT
CAREWGTGRNTEAFF
>.|TRBV18|.|TRBJ2-1
TGTGCCAGCTCACCCCCCAGTTACAATGAGCAGTTCTTC
CASSPPSYNEQFF
>.|TRBV2|TRBD2|TRBJ2-7
TGTGCCAGCATTCGGACTAGCGGGAGCTACGAGCAGTACTTC
CASIRTSGSYEQYF
>.|TRBV3-1/TRBV3-2|.|TRBJ1-6
TGTGCCAGCAGCCAAGCCGGGAATTCACCCCTCCACTTT
CASSQAGNSPLHF
>once|TRBV7-2|TRBD2|TRBJ2-3
TGTGCCAGCAGCTTAGCACTAGCGGGAGACGCAGATACGCAGTATTTT
CASSLALAGDADTQYF
>once|TRBV7-2|.|TRBJ2-1
TGTGCCAGCAGCTTAGCGGCGGGATCATACAATGAGCAGTTCTTC
CASSLAAGSYNEQFF
>.|TRBV19|.|TRBJ2-2
TGTGCCAGTAGTATTCCGGGATGGGCCGGGGAGCTGTTTTTT
CASSIPGWAGELFF
>.|TRBV24-1|TRBD2|TRBJ2-5
TGTGCCACCAGTGATTCGGGACTAGCGGGGCTTCAAGAGACCCAGTACTTC
CATSDSGLAGLQETQYF
>.|TRBV28|.|TRBJ2-1
TGTGCCAGCAGTTTATATGTCAGGGACAATGAGCAGTTCTTC
CASSLYVRDNEQFF
>.|TRBV5-1|TRBD2|TRBJ2-7
TGCGCCAGCAGCCGCGGGACTAGCGGATCCTCCTACGAGCAGTACTTC
CASSRGTSGSSYEQYF
>few|TRBV6-8|TRBD1|TRBJ1-2
TGTGCCACCCCAGGGGGCGACTATGGCTACACCTTC
CATPGGDYGYTF
>.|TRBV7-8|TRBD1|TRBJ1-5
TGTGCCAGCAGCTTAGCGGAGGGGGCCAAGCCCCAGCATTTT
CASSLAEGAKPQHF
>few|TRBV7-8|.|TRBJ1-3
TGTGCCAGCAGCAGCAGAGGCAGTGGGAACACCATATATTTT
CASSSRGSGNTIYF
>.|TRBV7-2|.|TRBJ1-5
TGTGCCAGCAGCTTAGGTTCAGGGCTTAGCAATCAGCCCCAGCATTTT
CASSLGSGLSNQPQHF
>.|TRBV7-8|.|TRBJ1-3
TGTGCCAGCAGCTTATACAGTCTTGAAAACACCATATATTTT
CASSLYSLENTIYF
>.|TRBV9|TRBD1|TRBJ2-1
TGTGCCAGCAGCGTAGAGACAGGGGATCAGATTTACAATGAGCAGTTCTTC
CASSVETGDQIYNEQFF
>.|TRBV5-5|.|TRBJ1-4
TGTGCCAGCAGCTTGGGACAGAATGAAAAACTGTTTTTT
CASSLGQNEKLFF
>.|TRBV3-1/TRBV3-2|.|TRBJ2-7
TGTGCCAGCAGCCCACAAGGGGGATCCTACGAGCAGTACTTC
CASSPQGGSYEQYF
>.|TRBV15|TRBD2|TRBJ2-5
TGTGCCACCAGCAGAGTTGGCGGGAGGGAGACCCAGTACTTC
CATSRVGGRETQYF